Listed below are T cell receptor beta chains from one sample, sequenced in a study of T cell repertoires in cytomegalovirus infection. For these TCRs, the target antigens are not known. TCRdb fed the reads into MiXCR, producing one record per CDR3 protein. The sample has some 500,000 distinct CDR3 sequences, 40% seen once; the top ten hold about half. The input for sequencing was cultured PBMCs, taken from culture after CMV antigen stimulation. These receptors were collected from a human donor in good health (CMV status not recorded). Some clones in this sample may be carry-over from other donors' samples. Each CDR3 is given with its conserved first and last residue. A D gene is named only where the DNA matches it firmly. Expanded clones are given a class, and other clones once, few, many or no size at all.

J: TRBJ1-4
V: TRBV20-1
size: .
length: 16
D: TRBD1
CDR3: CSARDGTGPKNEKLFF
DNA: TGCAGTGCTAGAGATGGGACAGGGCCGAAAAATGAAAAACTGTTTTTT

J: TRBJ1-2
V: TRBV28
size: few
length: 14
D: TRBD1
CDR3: CASRTGQGRDGYTF
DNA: TGTGCCAGCAGAACGGGACAGGGGAGGGATGGCTACACCTTC

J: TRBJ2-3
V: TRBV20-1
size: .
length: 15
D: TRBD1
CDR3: CSAQRDSYHGDTQYF
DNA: TGCAGTGCGCAACGGGACAGCTATCATGGGGATACGCAGTATTTT

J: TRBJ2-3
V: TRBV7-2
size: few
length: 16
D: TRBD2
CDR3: CASSLVWRERSDTQYF
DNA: TGTGCCAGCAGCTTAGTTTGGCGGGAGAGGTCAGATACGCAGTATTTT

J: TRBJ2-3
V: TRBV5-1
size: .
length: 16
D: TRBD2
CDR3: CASSLESGGGTDTQYF
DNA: TGCGCCAGCAGCTTGGAGTCGGGAGGCGGTACAGATACGCAGTATTTT

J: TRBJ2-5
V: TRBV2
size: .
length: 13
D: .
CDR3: CATHKARRETQYF
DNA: TGTGCTACCCACAAGGCTAGAAGGGAGACCCAGTACTTC

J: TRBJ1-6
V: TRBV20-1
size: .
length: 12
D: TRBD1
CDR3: CSATDRDSPLHF
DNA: TGCAGTGCTACGGACAGGGATTCACCCCTCCACTTT

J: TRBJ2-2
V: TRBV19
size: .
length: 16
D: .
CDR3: CASTRTGTPNTGELFF
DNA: TGTGCCAGCACCAGAACCGGGACACCGAACACCGGGGAGCTGTTTTTT

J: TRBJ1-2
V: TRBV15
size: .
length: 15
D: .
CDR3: CATSRGEQGWDGYTF
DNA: TGTGCCACCAGCAGGGGGGAACAGGGTTGGGATGGCTACACCTTC

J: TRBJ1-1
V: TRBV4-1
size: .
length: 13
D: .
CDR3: CASSRPREYEAFF
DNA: TGCGCCAGCAGCCGACCCAGGGAATATGAAGCTTTCTTT

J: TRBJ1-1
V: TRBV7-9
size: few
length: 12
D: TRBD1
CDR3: CASSPTGGEAFF
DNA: TGTGCCAGCAGCCCTACAGGGGGTGAAGCTTTCTTT

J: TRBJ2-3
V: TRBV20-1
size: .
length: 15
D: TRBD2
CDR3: CSARDQTSGSDTQYF
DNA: TGCAGTGCTAGAGATCAGACTAGCGGCTCAGATACGCAGTATTTT

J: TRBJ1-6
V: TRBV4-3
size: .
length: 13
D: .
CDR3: CASSQVHRTPLHF
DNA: TGCGCCAGCAGCCAAGTACACCGAACCCCCCTCCACTTT

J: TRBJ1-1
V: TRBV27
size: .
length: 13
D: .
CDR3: CASRHTENTEAFF
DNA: TGTGCCAGCAGACACACCGAGAACACTGAAGCTTTCTTT

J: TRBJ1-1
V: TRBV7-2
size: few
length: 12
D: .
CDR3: CASSRRAGEAFF
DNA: TGTGCCAGCAGCCGCAGGGCAGGTGAAGCTTTCTTT

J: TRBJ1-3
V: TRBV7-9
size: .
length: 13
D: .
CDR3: CASSPTQRNTIYF
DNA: TGTGCCAGCAGCCCGACGCAGCGGAACACCATATATTTT

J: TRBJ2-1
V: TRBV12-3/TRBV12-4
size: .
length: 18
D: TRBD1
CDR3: CASRLGQLLGHSYNEQFF
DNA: TGTGCCAGCAGACTGGGACAGCTTCTAGGCCATTCTTACAATGAGCAGTTCTTC

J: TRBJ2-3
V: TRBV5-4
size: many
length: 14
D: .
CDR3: CASSSGQNTDTQYF
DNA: TGTGCCAGCAGCTCCGGACAGAACACAGATACGCAGTATTTT

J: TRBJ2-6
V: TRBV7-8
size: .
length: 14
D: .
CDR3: CASSPLVGANVLTF
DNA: TGTGCCAGCAGCCCGTTGGTTGGGGCCAACGTCCTGACTTTC

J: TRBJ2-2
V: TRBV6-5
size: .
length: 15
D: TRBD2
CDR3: CASSYWAGVGGELFF
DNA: TGTGCCAGCAGTTACTGGGCGGGGGTGGGCGGGGAGCTGTTTTTT

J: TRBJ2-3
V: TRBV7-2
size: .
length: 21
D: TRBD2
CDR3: CASSLVGASGGGLINTDTQYF
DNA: TGTGCCAGCAGCTTAGTCGGGGCTAGCGGGGGGGGGCTCATAAACACAGATACGCAGTATTTT

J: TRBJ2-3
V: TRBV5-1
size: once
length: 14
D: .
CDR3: CASSLDASSLEEYF
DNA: TGCGCCAGCAGCTTGGATGCATCGTCTCTTGAAGAGTATTTT